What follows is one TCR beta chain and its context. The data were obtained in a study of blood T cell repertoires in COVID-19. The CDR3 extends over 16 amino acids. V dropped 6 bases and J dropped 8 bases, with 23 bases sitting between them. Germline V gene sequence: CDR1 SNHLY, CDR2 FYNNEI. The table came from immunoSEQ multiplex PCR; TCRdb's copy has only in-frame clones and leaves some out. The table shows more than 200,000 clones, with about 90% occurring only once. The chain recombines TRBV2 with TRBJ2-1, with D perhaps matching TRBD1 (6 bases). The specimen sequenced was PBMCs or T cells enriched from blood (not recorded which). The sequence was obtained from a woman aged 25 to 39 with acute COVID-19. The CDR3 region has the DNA TGTGCCAGCAGCCACAATGGCGTACAGGGCGGTGATGAGCAGTTCTTC. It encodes CASSHNGVQGGDEQFF.